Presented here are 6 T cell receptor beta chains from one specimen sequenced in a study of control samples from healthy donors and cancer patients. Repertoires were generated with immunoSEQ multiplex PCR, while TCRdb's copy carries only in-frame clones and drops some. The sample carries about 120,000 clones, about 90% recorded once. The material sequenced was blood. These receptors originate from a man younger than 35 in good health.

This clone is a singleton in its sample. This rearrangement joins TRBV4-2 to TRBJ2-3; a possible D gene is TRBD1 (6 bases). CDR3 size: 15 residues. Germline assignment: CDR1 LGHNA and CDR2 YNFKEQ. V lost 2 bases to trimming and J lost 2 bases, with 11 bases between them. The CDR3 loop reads CASSQRDKNTDTQYF. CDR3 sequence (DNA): TGTGCCAGCAGCCAACGGGACAAAAACACAGATACGCAGTATTTT.

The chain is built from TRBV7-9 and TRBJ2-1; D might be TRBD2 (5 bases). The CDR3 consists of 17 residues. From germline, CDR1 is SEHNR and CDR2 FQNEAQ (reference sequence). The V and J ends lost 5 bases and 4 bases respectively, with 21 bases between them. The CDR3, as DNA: TGTGCCAGCAGCCCCCCCCTATTCGGAGGCATTTACAATGAGCAGTTCTTC. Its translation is CASSPPLFGGIYNEQFF.

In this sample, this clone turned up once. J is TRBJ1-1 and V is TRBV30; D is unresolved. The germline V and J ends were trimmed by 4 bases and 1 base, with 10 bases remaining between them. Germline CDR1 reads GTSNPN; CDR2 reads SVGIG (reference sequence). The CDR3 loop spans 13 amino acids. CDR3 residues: CAWKVRGNTEAFF. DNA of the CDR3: TGTGCCTGGAAAGTGCGGGGGAACACTGAAGCTTTCTTT.

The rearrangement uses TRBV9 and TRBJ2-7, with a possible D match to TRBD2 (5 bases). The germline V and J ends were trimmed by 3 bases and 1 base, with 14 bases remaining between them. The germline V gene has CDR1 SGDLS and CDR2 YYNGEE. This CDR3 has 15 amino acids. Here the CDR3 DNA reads TGTGCCAGCAGCGGCGGGTCGCCAATATCCTACGAGCAGTACTTC. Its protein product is CASSGGSPISYEQYF.

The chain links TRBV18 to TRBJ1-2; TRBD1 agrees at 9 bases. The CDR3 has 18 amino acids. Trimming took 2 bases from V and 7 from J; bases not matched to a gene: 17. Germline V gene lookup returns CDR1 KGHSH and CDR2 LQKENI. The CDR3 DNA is TGTGCCAGCTCACCAGTAAGGACCCTACCCGGGACAGGGAGTGGCTACACCTTC. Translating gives CASSPVRTLPGTGSGYTF.

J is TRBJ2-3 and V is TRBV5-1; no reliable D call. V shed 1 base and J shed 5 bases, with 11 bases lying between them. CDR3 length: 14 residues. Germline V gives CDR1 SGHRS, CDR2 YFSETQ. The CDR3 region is CASSLSSFIDTQYF. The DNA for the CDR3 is TGCGCCAGCAGCTTGTCGTCTTTCATAGATACGCAGTATTTT.